This TCR beta chain was captured in a study of regulatory T cells in long-lasting Graves disease. This clonotype was recorded at least ten times. Antigen unknown. To make TCR beta libraries, researchers used iRepertoire HTBI primers and Arm-PCR of CDR3 regions. TCRdb redid the calling of the multiplex PCR reads with MiXCR, one entry per CDR3 protein. The sample records some 220,000 distinct CDR3 sequences, roughly 20% being singletons. The CDR3 consists of 15 residues. Germline V gene sequence: CDR1 MDHEN, CDR2 SYDVKM. V lost 7 bases to trimming and J lost 1 base, with 14 bases between them. The time point: newly diagnosed GD, antithyroid drugs for less than 3 months. The TCR library was made from RNA extracted from PBMCs. Study-wide findings and caveats: Newly diagnosed Graves' patients had higher TCR diversity than persistent ones.

These data were also reused for a study on T cells in Graves' hyperthyroidism and ophthalmopathy.

The clonotype was recovered from a woman in her twenties or thirties with Graves disease. Material: peripheral blood mononuclear cells (PBMCs), obtained at new diagnosis, from a patient treated with antithyroid drugs. The gene calls are TRBV28 and TRBJ2-1; unclear D gene. In DNA form, the CDR3 reads TGTGCCAGCACCCCATCGCCAAGGTCCTACAATGAGCAGTTCTTC. It encodes CASTPSPRSYNEQFF. Full variable domain (outside the CDR3, taken from reference TRBV28 and TRBJ2-1): DVKVTQSSRYLVKRTGEKVFLECVQDMDHENMFWYRQDPGLGLRLIYFSYDVKMKEKGDIPEGYSVSREKKERFSLILESASTNQTSMYLCASTPSPRSYNEQFFGPGTRLTVL.